This TCR beta chain was identified in a study of blood T cells in healthy people across ages. Alongside a J-beta primer mix, a sample-barcoded 5' primer served in a second PCR lasting roughly 6 to 11 cycles. A single record per CDR3 protein comes from TCRdb applying MiXCR to the 5' RACE reads. The data show just over 1 million distinct CDR3 sequences, under 55% seen once. Trimming at V came to 6 bases and at J to 0 bases, leaving 16 bases not matched to a gene. In germline, CDR1 is SQVTM, CDR2 ANQGSEA. The CDR3 covers 18 residues. The chain uses TRBV29-1 and TRBJ2-1, with 8 bases matching TRBD1. The clonotype originates from a woman aged 55-69 years in good health. Input material: blood. The CDR3 nucleotides are TGCAGCGTCCAGAATTGGGCAGGGGGCTTGAGCTCCTACAATGAGCAGTTCTTC. Amino acids: CSVQNWAGGLSSYNEQFF.